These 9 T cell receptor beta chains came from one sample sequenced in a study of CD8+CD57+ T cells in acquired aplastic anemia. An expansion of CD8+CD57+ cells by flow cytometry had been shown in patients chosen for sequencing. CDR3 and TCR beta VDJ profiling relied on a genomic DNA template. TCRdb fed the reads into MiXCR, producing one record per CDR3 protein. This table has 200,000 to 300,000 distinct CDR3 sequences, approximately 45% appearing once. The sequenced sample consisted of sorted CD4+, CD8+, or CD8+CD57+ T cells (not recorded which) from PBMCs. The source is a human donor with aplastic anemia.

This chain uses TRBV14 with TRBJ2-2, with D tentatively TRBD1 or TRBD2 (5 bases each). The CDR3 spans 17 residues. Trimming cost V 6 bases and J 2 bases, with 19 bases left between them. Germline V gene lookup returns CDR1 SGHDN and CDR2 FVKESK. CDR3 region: CASREGSGWANTGELFF. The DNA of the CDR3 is TGTGCCAGCAGAGAGGGGAGCGGATGGGCAAACACCGGGGAGCTGTTTTTT.

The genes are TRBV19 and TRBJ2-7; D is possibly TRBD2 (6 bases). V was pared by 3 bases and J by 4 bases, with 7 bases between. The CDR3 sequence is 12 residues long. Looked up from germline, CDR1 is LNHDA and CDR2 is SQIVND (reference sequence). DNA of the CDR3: TGTGCCAGTAGTATCAGCGGGTACGAGCAGTACTTC. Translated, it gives CASSISGYEQYF.

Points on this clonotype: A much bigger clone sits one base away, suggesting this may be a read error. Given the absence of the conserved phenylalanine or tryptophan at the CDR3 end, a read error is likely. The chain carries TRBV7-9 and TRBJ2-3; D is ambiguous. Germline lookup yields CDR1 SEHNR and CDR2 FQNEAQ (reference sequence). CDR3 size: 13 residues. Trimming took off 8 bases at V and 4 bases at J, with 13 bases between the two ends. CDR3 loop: CASSQFLADTQYS. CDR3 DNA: TGTGCCAGCTCCCAGTTTTTGGCAGATACGCAGTATTCT.

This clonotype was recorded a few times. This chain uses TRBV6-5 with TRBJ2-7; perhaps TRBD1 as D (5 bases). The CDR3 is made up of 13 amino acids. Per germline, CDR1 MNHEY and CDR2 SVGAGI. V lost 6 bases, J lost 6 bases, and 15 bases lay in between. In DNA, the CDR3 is TGTGCCAGCAGCGTAGGGGTCGACCGCGAGCAGTACTTC. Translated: CASSVGVDREQYF.

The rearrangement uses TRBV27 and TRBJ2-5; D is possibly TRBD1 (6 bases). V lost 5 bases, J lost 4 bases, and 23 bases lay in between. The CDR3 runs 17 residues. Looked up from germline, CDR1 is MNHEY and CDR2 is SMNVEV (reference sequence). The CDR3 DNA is TGTGCCAGCAGTACCCGGACAGTGAATCCCTTCGGAGAGACCCAGTACTTC. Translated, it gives CASSTRTVNPFGETQYF.

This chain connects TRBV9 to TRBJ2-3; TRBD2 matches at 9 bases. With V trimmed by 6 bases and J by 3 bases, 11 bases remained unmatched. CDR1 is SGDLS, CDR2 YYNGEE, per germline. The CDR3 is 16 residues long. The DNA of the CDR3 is TGTGCCAGCAACGAGGGGACTAGCAATGCTACAGATACGCAGTATTTT. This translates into CASNEGTSNATDTQYF.

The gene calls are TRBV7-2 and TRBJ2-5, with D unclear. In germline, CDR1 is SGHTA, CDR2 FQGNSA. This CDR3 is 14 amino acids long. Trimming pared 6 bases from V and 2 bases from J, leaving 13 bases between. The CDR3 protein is CASRLDPEQETQYF. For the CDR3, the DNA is TGTGCCAGCAGATTGGACCCGGAGCAAGAGACCCAGTACTTC.

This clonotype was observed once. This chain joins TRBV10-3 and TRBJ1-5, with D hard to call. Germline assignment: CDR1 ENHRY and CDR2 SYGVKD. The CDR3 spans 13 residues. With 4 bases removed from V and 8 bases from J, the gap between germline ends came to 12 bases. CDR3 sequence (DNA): TGTGCCATCAGTGCCGTTAGGATGGAGCCCCAGCATTTT. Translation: CAISAVRMEPQHF.

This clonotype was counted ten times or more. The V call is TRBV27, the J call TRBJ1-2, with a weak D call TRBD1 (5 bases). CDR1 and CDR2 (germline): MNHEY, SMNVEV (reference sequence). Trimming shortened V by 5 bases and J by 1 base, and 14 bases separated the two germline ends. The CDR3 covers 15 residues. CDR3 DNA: TGTGCCAGCAGTATAACAGGCAATCGTAACTATGGCTACACCTTC. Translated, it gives CASSITGNRNYGYTF.